Each of the 15 T cell receptor beta chains below was sequenced from the same sample in a study of CD4+ T cells in melanoma. Profiling relied on immunoSEQ multiplex PCR, and the TCRdb table lists in-frame clones only, not all of them. The sample includes some 4,000 clones, around two thirds of them seen just once. The sample consisted of cells from a culture (not recorded whether cultured in vitro). The source of these receptors is a human donor with melanoma.

V gene TRBV11-2 combines with J gene TRBJ2-7; D perhaps matches TRBD2 (6 bases). Trimming stripped 5 bases from V and 0 bases from J, with 11 bases between. Germline V gene lookup returns CDR1 SGHAT and CDR2 FQNNGV. The CDR3 length is 14 residues. CDR3 in DNA: TGTGCCAGCAGCAACCGGGACTTCTCCTACGAGCAGTACTTC. Encoded protein: CASSNRDFSYEQYF.

V is TRBV7-9 and J is TRBJ2-3; no reliable D call. The CDR3 length is 15 residues. Germline V lookup: CDR1 SEHNR, CDR2 FQNEAQ (reference sequence). V gave up 3 bases and J gave up 1 base, with 11 bases separating them. The CDR3 sequence is CASSFPTSGTDTQYF. The CDR3 region has the DNA TGTGCCAGCAGCTTTCCCACCTCGGGCACAGATACGCAGTATTTT.

This chain uses TRBV6-6 with TRBJ2-2, with 7 bases that match TRBD1. CDR3 length: 14 amino acids. Per germline, CDR1 MNHNY and CDR2 SVGAGI (reference sequence). V lost 8 bases and J lost 0; bases outside the gene matches: 3. As DNA, the CDR3 is TGTGCCAGCGAGGGGGCTCCGAACACCGGGGAGCTGTTTTTT. Translating gives CASEGAPNTGELFF.

This clone was found once. This chain connects TRBV18 to TRBJ2-3, with D maybe TRBD2 (5 bases). Trimming took 4 bases from V and 0 from J, leaving 20 bases between them. The CDR3 is 18 amino acids. CDR1 is KGHSH and CDR2 is LQKENI in the germline V gene. CDR3 nucleotides: TGTGCCAGCTCACGCCAACTAGGAGCGCCCGCTAGCACAGATACGCAGTATTTT. This codes for CASSRQLGAPASTDTQYF.

This clone was recorded a few times. J is TRBJ1-6 and V is TRBV5-1; D not certain. The CDR3 has 18 amino acids. Germline CDR1 reads SGHRS; CDR2 reads YFSETQ. Trimming took 4 bases from V and 1 from J, leaving 18 bases between them. The chain's CDR3 is CASSRRHPDGSYNSPLHF. The CDR3 DNA follows: TGCGCCAGCAGCCGCAGGCATCCTGATGGGTCCTATAATTCACCCCTCCACTTT. Based on the CDR3 plus reference TRBV5-1 and TRBJ1-6, the full variable domain is KAGVTQTPRYLIKTRGQQVTLSCSPISGHRSVSWYQQTPGQGLQFLFEYFSETQRNKGNFPGRFSGRQFSNSRSEMNVSTLELGDSALYLCASSRRHPDGSYNSPLHFGNGTRLTVT.

The gene calls are TRBV24-1 and TRBJ1-2, with TRBD1 matching 8 bases. CDR3 length: 14 amino acids. V was clipped by 4 bases and J by 2 bases; unmatched bases: 2. Germline CDR1 reads KGHDR; CDR2 reads SFDVKD. The CDR3 loop is CATSETGANYGYTF. The DNA of the CDR3 is TGTGCCACCAGTGAGACAGGGGCGAACTATGGCTACACCTTC.

As DNA, the CDR3 is TGTGCCAGCAGCGGCCAGGGCGCAGAGACTGAAGCTTTCTTT. Protein sequence: CASSGQGAETEAFF. The rearrangement joins TRBV3-1 (or the pseudogene TRBV3-2) to TRBJ1-1; weak D call: TRBD1 (5 bases). Between the trimmed V and J ends, which lost 5 bases and 5 bases, there was a span of 15 bases. The CDR3 loop spans 14 amino acids. Germline assignment: CDR1 LGHDT and CDR2 YNNKEL (reference sequence).

This clone was seen once. This same CDR3 is encoded by further DNA sequences in the sample. The chain uses TRBV9 and TRBJ2-5; 8 bases fit TRBD2. The CDR3 is 16 residues long. Per the germline V gene, CDR1 is SGDLS and CDR2 is YYNGEE. Trimming cost V 0 bases and J 2 bases; bases outside gene matches: 6. For the CDR3, the DNA is TGTGCCAGCAGCGTAGGTAACGGGGGGGGACAAGAGACCCAGTACTTC. Protein: CASSVGNGGGQETQYF.

This rearrangement joins TRBV18 to TRBJ2-5; TRBD1 agrees at 9 bases. The trim removed 3 bases at V and 5 bases at J, leaving 10 bases unmatched. The CDR3 covers 16 residues. Germline V gives CDR1 KGHSH, CDR2 LQKENI. The chain's CDR3 is CASSPNINRGRETQYF. The CDR3 DNA reads TGTGCCAGCTCACCTAACATAAACAGGGGGCGTGAGACCCAGTACTTC.

The J gene is TRBJ2-1, the V gene TRBV4-1; a weak D match, TRBD2 (5 bases). CDR1 and CDR2 (germline): MGHRA, YSYEKL. The CDR3 extends over 18 amino acids. Between the trimmed V and J ends, which lost 5 bases and 7 bases, there was a span of 27 bases. In nucleotides, the CDR3 is TGCGCCAGCAGCGCAAACATCCAAGGACTGGTCCTTTCAAATGAGCAGTTCTTC. Its protein product is CASSANIQGLVLSNEQFF.

This clone turned up a few times. V and J are TRBV18 and TRBJ1-6, with D uncertain. CDR3 length: 13 residues. V lost 2 bases and J lost 8, with 7 bases in between. From germline, CDR1 is KGHSH and CDR2 LQKENI. The DNA of the CDR3 is TGTGCCAGCTCACCAATTATTCATTCACCCCTCCACTTT. Translation gives CASSPIIHSPLHF. The full variable domain, rest sourced from reference TRBV18 and TRBJ1-6, is NAGVMQNPRHLVRRRGQEARLRCSPMKGHSHVYWYRQLPEEGLKFMVYLQKENIIDESGMPKERFSAEFPKEGPSILRIQQVVRGDSAAYFCASSPIIHSPLHFGNGTRLTVT.

V usage is TRBV27 and J usage is TRBJ2-2; no clear D gene. In germline, CDR1 is MNHEY, CDR2 SMNVEV (reference sequence). The germline V and J ends were trimmed by 5 bases and 4 bases, with 2 bases remaining between them. The length of the CDR3 is 11 residues. The CDR3 protein is CASSRTGELFF. The CDR3 DNA is TGTGCCAGCAGTCGCACCGGGGAGCTGTTTTTT.

The chain combines TRBV7-9 with TRBJ2-7; TRBD1 aligns across 10 bases. CDR1 is SEHNR, CDR2 FQNEAQ, per germline (reference sequence). The CDR3 sequence is 14 residues long. After removal of 3 bases from V and 5 bases from J, the junction contained 4 bases not matched to a gene. The CDR3, as DNA: TGTGCCAGCAGCTTGGGGACAGGGGTGGACGAGCAGTACTTC. This codes for CASSLGTGVDEQYF.

This clone is labeled as medium-sized. The chain employs TRBV6-5 and TRBJ1-1, with a tentative D call TRBD1 (5 bases). V shed 5 bases and J shed 6 bases, with 16 bases lying between them. CDR3 size: 14 residues. The germline V gene encodes CDR1 MNHEY and CDR2 SVGAGI. The DNA of the CDR3 is TGTGCCAGCAGTCTTAACCCAGGGACCGCTGAAGCTTTCTTT. Amino acids: CASSLNPGTAEAFF.

This clone is deemed medium-sized (0.01 to 0.1%). As DNA, the CDR3 is TGTGCCAGCACCTTAACCGGGGGCTATGGCTACACCTTC. Amino acids: CASTLTGGYGYTF. V is TRBV28 and J is TRBJ1-2; TRBD1 is a possible D gene (5 bases). The CDR3 has 13 residues. The germline V and J ends were trimmed by 7 bases and 4 bases, with 13 bases remaining between them. The germline gives CDR1 MDHEN, CDR2 SYDVKM.